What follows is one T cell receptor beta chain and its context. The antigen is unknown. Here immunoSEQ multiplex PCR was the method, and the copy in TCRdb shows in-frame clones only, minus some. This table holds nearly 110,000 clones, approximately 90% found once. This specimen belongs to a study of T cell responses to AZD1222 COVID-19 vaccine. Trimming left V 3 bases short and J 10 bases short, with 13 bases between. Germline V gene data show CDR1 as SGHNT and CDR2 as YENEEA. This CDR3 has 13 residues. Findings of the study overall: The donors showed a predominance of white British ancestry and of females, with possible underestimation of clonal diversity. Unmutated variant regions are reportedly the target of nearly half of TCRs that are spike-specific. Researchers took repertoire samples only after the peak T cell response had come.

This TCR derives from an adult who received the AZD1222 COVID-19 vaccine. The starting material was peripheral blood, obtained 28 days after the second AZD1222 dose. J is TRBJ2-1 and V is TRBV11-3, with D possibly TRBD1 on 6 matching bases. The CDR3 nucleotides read TGTGCCAGCAGCTTTGCCCCCGACAGGGAGCAGTTCTTC. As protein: CASSFAPDREQFF.